One and the same sample provided the 18 T cell receptor beta chains below, sequenced in a study of shared clonotypes between healthy human individuals. Only in-frame clones appear in the TCRdb table, and some are missing; sequencing was by immunoSEQ multiplex PCR. The table shows about 470,000 clones, with 70% to 80% occurring only once. The specimen sequenced was PBMCs. These receptors were taken from a woman aged 40 to 50 in good health. Some clones in this sample may be carry-over from other donors' samples.

This clone was observed a few times. The chain is built from TRBV19 and TRBJ2-7, with 8 bases aligning to TRBD2. Germline loops: CDR1 LNHDA, CDR2 SQIVND (reference sequence). J gave up 2 bases and V 5 bases, and 5 bases lay outside the gene matches. The CDR3 is made up of 14 amino acids. The chain's CDR3 is CASSQSGGTYEQYF. The CDR3 bases are TGTGCCAGTAGTCAGTCGGGAGGGACCTACGAGCAGTACTTC.

The chain joins TRBV6-1 to TRBJ2-5; D is undetermined. This CDR3 contains 13 residues. The V gene's germline CDR1 is MNHNS and CDR2 SASEGT. V shed 2 bases and J shed 3 bases, with 7 bases lying between them. The CDR3 sequence: CASSELAKETQYF. The CDR3 coding sequence is TGTGCCAGCAGTGAACTGGCTAAAGAGACCCAGTACTTC.

The gene calls are TRBV7-9 and TRBJ1-1, with D hard to call. Germline-derived CDR1 and CDR2 are SEHNR and FQNEAQ (reference sequence). The CDR3 runs 14 residues. Between the trimmed V and J ends, which lost 4 bases and 2 bases, there was a span of 11 bases. The chain's CDR3 is CASSSGPRNTEAFF. The CDR3 nucleotides are TGTGCCAGCAGCTCCGGGCCCAGAAACACTGAAGCTTTCTTT. The complete variable domain, with remaining parts taken from reference TRBV7-9 and TRBJ1-1, reads DTGVSQNPRHKITKRGQNVTFRCDPISEHNRLYWYRQTLGQGPEFLTYFQNEAQLEKSRLLSDRFSAERPKGSFSTLEIQRTEQGDSAMYLCASSSGPRNTEAFFGQGTRLTVV.

This clone was picked up one time. This sample also contains other DNA sequences that code for the same CDR3. V is TRBV18 and J is TRBJ1-1; the match to TRBD1 covers 9 bases. In germline, CDR1 is KGHSH, CDR2 LQKENI. V lost 3 bases, J lost 4 bases, and 3 bases stayed unmatched. This CDR3 region has 14 residues. Written as DNA, the CDR3 is TGTGCCAGCTCACCCGGACAGGGGTTCACTGAAGCTTTCTTT. Amino acid sequence: CASSPGQGFTEAFF.

Written as DNA, the CDR3 is TGCGCCAGCACTCTAGCGGGAGGCCGCAATGAGCAGTTCTTC. This encodes CASTLAGGRNEQFF. J is TRBJ2-1 and V is TRBV10-2; 11 positions match TRBD2. Per germline, CDR1 WSHSY and CDR2 SAAADI. The CDR3 consists of 14 residues. The trim removed 7 bases at V and 6 bases at J, leaving 5 bases unmatched.

The chain links TRBV10-3 to TRBJ2-1, with TRBD2 matching over 10 bases. CDR1 is ENHRY and CDR2 is SYGVKD in the germline V gene. The CDR3 length is 13 residues. J lost 7 bases, V lost 8 bases, and 5 bases had no gene match. The CDR3 region is CAIGGTSENEQFF. CDR3 nucleotides: TGTGCCATCGGTGGGACTAGCGAGAATGAGCAGTTCTTC.

The V and J genes are TRBV19 and TRBJ2-5, with 11 bases identical to TRBD2. Matching the DNA end better, TRBJ2-7 makes the J call doubtful. This CDR3 spans 15 amino acids. CDR1 is LNHDA, CDR2 SQIVND, per germline (reference sequence). CDR3 in DNA: TGTGCCAGTAGTACTCCGGGACTAGCGGCAAACGAGCAGTACTTC. Protein: CASSTPGLAANEQYF.

For the CDR3, the DNA is TGTGCCAGCAGCTTTGGGCCCCACAATGAGCAGTTCTTC. Protein product: CASSFGPHNEQFF. The V call is TRBV11-3, the J call TRBJ2-1; D ambiguous. Trimming removed 3 bases from V and 5 bases from J, with 8 bases in between. CDR1 is SGHNT, CDR2 YENEEA, per germline. The CDR3 consists of 13 residues. The variable domain in full, with the rest retrieved from reference TRBV11-3 and TRBJ2-1, is EAGVVQSPRYKIIEKKQPVAFWCNPISGHNTLYWYLQNLGQGPELLIRYENEEAVDDSQLPKDRFSAERLKGVDSTLKIQPAELGDSAVYLCASSFGPHNEQFFGPGTRLTVL.

The chain carries TRBV6-4 and TRBJ2-5; 9 positions match TRBD2. CDR1 and CDR2 (germline): MRHNA, SNTAGT. V dropped 3 bases and J dropped 2; count of bases not matched to a gene: 4. This CDR3 has 15 amino acids. The CDR3 nucleotides are TGTGCCAGCAGTGAGACTAGCGGAGGGCAAGAGACCCAGTACTTC. It translates to CASSETSGGQETQYF.

The chain links TRBV9 to TRBJ2-7, with 9 bases fitting TRBD2. This CDR3 has 14 amino acids. Losses at the gene ends were 3 bases for V and 2 bases for J; bases not matched to a gene: 3. CDR1 SGDLS and CDR2 YYNGEE come from the germline V gene. CDR3 in amino acids: CASSALAGPYEQYF. The CDR3 DNA reads as TGTGCCAGCAGCGCCCTAGCGGGACCCTACGAGCAGTACTTC.

The rearrangement uses TRBV2 and TRBJ2-5; unclear D gene. The V gene lost 11 bases and the J gene lost 2 bases, with 18 bases spanning the gap. The CDR3 extends over 14 amino acids. Germline V lookup: CDR1 SNHLY, CDR2 FYNNEI. CDR3 region: CAQITGQLQETQYF. DNA of the CDR3: TGTGCCCAAATTACTGGGCAACTTCAAGAGACCCAGTACTTC.

The V and J genes are TRBV30 and TRBJ2-7; TRBD1 aligns across 9 bases. Trimming took 2 bases from V and 2 from J; bases not matched to a gene: 7. Germline V gene data show CDR1 as GTSNPN and CDR2 as SVGIG (reference sequence). The CDR3 has 15 amino acids. CDR3 coding DNA: TGTGCCTGGAGTAGGACAGGGGCCTTTCCCTACGAGCAGTACTTC. Translation gives CAWSRTGAFPYEQYF.

This clone was seen more than once but under ten times. This chain uses TRBV18 with TRBJ1-1; 7 nucleotides line up with TRBD1. Germline V gives CDR1 KGHSH, CDR2 LQKENI. This CDR3 comprises 18 residues. V shed 3 bases and J 1 base; nucleotides not matched to a gene: 14. The CDR3 is CASSPTSDIGTANTEAFF. The CDR3 DNA follows: TGTGCCAGCTCACCGACATCCGATATTGGGACAGCGAACACTGAAGCTTTCTTT.

V gene TRBV28 combines with J gene TRBJ1-2; tentatively, D is TRBD1 (6 bases). From germline, CDR1 is MDHEN and CDR2 SYDVKM. V gave up 3 bases and J gave up 7 bases, with 21 bases separating them. This CDR3 region has 16 residues. The CDR3 loop reads CASSFAGTRRSGGYTF. CDR3 coding DNA: TGTGCCAGCAGTTTCGCTGGGACAAGGCGTTCAGGTGGCTACACCTTC.

The rearrangement uses TRBV7-2 and TRBJ1-4; no clear D. Trimming took off 5 bases at V and 4 bases at J, with 14 bases between the two ends. This CDR3 contains 15 residues. Per germline, CDR1 SGHTA and CDR2 FQGNSA. Here the CDR3 DNA reads TGTGCCAGCAGCCTCAGAGCAGCCTATAATGAAAAACTGTTTTTT. Protein: CASSLRAAYNEKLFF.

The chain combines TRBV5-1 with TRBJ2-3; unclear D gene. With 4 bases removed from V and 0 bases from J, the gap between germline ends came to 15 bases. This CDR3 is 16 amino acids long. Germline CDR1 and CDR2: SGHRS and YFSETQ. CDR3 nucleotides: TGCGCCAGCAGCCCCCTGGGCCCTCCTAGCACAGATACGCAGTATTTT. Its protein is CASSPLGPPSTDTQYF.

This clone was counted only a few times. The gene calls are TRBV7-2 and TRBJ2-7, with 7 bases fitting TRBD1. There are 15 residues in the CDR3. Germline V gene sequence: CDR1 SGHTA, CDR2 FQGNSA. The V gene end was trimmed by 3 bases and the J gene end by 2 bases; junction bases not matched to a gene: 7. CDR3 bases: TGTGCCAGCAGCTTCCAACCCCAGGGGGCCTACGAGCAGTACTTC. Its protein product is CASSFQPQGAYEQYF.

On this clone: One end of the junction fails to match germline, which may point to a read error. The gene calls are TRBV28 and TRBJ1-2; no firm D call. Germline lookup yields CDR1 MDHEN and CDR2 SYDVKM. The CDR3 has 13 amino acids. The CDR3 reads CASSLRTDYGHTF. The CDR3 DNA sequence: TGTGCCAGCAGCCTTAGGACGGACTATGGCCACACCTTC.